This TCR beta chain was captured by sequencing in a study of OX40 agonist ivuxolimab in advanced cancers. Drawing of blood for sampling happened at baseline, at cycle 4 day 1, and at cycle 7 day 1. Sequencing used immunoSEQ multiplex PCR; TCRdb keeps in-frame clones, though not all of them. The data contain roughly 16,000 clones, around 70% of them singletons. The CDR3 covers 15 residues. Germline V gene lookup returns CDR1 SGDLS and CDR2 YYNGEE. Trimming left V 0 bases short and J 4 bases short, with 14 bases between. This specimen consisted of CD4+ or CD8+ T cells sorted from blood, obtained in a trial of the OX40 agonist ivuxolimab. The gene calls are TRBV9 and TRBJ2-7; D possibly corresponds to TRBD1 (6 bases). This clonotype was sampled from an adult with an advanced solid tumor such as melanoma, head and neck, liver or kidney cancer. The CDR3, as DNA: TGTGCCAGCAGCGTAGGCGCAGGGGTGATGTACGAGCAGTACTTC. It is translated as CASSVGAGVMYEQYF.